One sample yielded the 24 T cell receptor beta chains listed below, sequenced in a study of cytomegalovirus exposure and HLA in healthy donors. PCR used 60 Vbeta primers and 13 Jbeta primers. Clones were sequenced by immunoSEQ multiplex PCR, and TCRdb holds only the in-frame ones, with some missing. The sample includes 75,000 to 100,000 clones, approximately 80% of them seen just once. The sequencing input was PBMCs. These receptors came from a man aged 40-49 years in good health and CMV-seronegative.

This clone was seen once. This chain connects TRBV5-1 to TRBJ1-1, with 9 nucleotides matching TRBD1. V was clipped by 4 bases and J by 7 bases; unmatched bases: 5. The germline V gene encodes CDR1 SGHRS and CDR2 YFSETQ. This CDR3 is 13 amino acids long. The CDR3 loop is CASSVGTGLEAFF. The CDR3 nucleotides are TGCGCCAGCAGCGTGGGGACAGGGCTTGAAGCTTTCTTT.

V is TRBV5-8 and J is TRBJ2-7; 7 bases are shared with TRBD1. The trim removed 8 bases at V and 4 bases at J, leaving 12 bases unmatched. CDR1 and CDR2 from the germline V gene are SGHTS and YDEGEE. There are 14 residues in the CDR3. The CDR3 nucleotides read TGTGCCAGGCTAAACGACAGGGACCTTTACGAGCAGTACTTC. Amino acid sequence: CARLNDRDLYEQYF.

The rearrangement uses TRBV7-8 and TRBJ2-3; tentatively, D is TRBD1 (6 bases). This CDR3 spans 16 amino acids. Looked up from germline, CDR1 is SGHVS and CDR2 is FQNEAQ. V lost 5 bases, J lost 0 bases, and 15 bases lay in between. The CDR3: CASSGDIRASTDTQYF. The CDR3 nucleotides are TGTGCCAGCAGCGGGGACATCCGAGCTAGCACAGATACGCAGTATTTT.

The chain carries TRBV11-2 and TRBJ1-1, with a possible D match to TRBD1 (6 bases). In germline, CDR1 is SGHAT, CDR2 FQNNGV. This CDR3 has 15 residues. V dropped 4 bases and J dropped 1 base, with 13 bases sitting between them. This CDR3 is CASSSKQGKNTEAFF. CDR3 nucleotides: TGTGCCAGCAGCTCAAAACAGGGTAAGAACACTGAAGCTTTCTTT.

This clone was observed once. This chain uses TRBV6-6 with TRBJ1-6; D is undetermined. The CDR3 runs 11 residues. V lost 8 bases to trimming and J lost 10 bases, with 9 bases between them. Germline CDR1 and CDR2: MNHNY and SVGAGI (reference sequence). The CDR3 protein is CASGPRSPLHF. The DNA of the CDR3 is TGTGCCAGCGGCCCAAGATCACCCCTCCACTTT.

In this sample, this clone turned up a few times. The CDR3: CASSVVARVREEQFF. In nucleotides, the CDR3 is TGTGCCAGCAGCGTAGTGGCTAGAGTCCGGGAGGAGCAGTTCTTC. The rearrangement uses TRBV9 and TRBJ2-1; a possible D gene is TRBD2 (6 bases). Germline CDR1 and CDR2: SGDLS and YYNGEE. V gave up 0 bases and J gave up 10 bases, with 17 bases separating them. The CDR3 length is 15 residues.

A single count supports this clone. The V call is TRBV19, the J call TRBJ2-7; 9 bases are a match to TRBD1. J gave up 4 bases and V 6 bases, and 1 base lay outside the gene matches. The germline gives CDR1 LNHDA, CDR2 SQIVND (reference sequence). CDR3 size: 12 residues. The CDR3 spells CASRDRGYEQYF. DNA for the CDR3: TGTGCCAGTAGGGACAGGGGATACGAGCAGTACTTC.

The rearrangement uses TRBV19 and TRBJ1-3, with D unclear. The CDR3 covers 16 residues. V dropped 6 bases and J dropped 1 base, with 16 bases sitting between them. Germline CDR1 LNHDA, CDR2 SQIVND (reference sequence). DNA for the CDR3: TGTGCCAGTAGGGTCAAAGACGGAGGATCTGGAAACACCATATATTTT. The encoded protein is CASRVKDGGSGNTIYF.

This clone came up a few times. The gene calls are TRBV28 and TRBJ1-6, with D tentatively TRBD1 (5 bases). The CDR3 length is 13 residues. Between the trimmed V and J ends, which lost 1 base and 14 bases, there was a span of 12 bases. Germline V gene sequence: CDR1 MDHEN, CDR2 SYDVKM. For the CDR3, the DNA is TGTGCCAGCAGTTTATCATATCCAGGGACCCTCCACTTT. Protein product: CASSLSYPGTLHF. Filled out from reference TRBV28 and TRBJ1-6, the complete variable domain reads DVKVTQSSRYLVKRTGEKVFLECVQDMDHENMFWYRQDPGLGLRLIYFSYDVKMKEKGDIPEGYSVSREKKERFSLILESASTNQTSMYLCASSLSYPGTLHFGNGTRLTVT.

The chain employs TRBV6-5 and TRBJ1-1; D is uncertain. The CDR3 has 13 amino acids. V was cut by 5 bases and J by 1 base, with 8 bases left in between. The V gene's germline CDR1 is MNHEY and CDR2 SVGAGI. The CDR3 coding sequence is TGTGCCAGCAGTAGACTAAAGAACACTGAAGCTTTCTTT. Its protein product is CASSRLKNTEAFF.

This clone has more than one count but fewer than ten. The V gene is TRBV19, the J gene TRBJ2-7, with 9 bases aligning to TRBD1. The junction had 1 base not matched to a gene; V was cut back by 4 bases and J by 3 bases. CDR1 is LNHDA and CDR2 is SQIVND in the germline V gene (reference sequence). The CDR3 is 13 residues long. As DNA, the CDR3 is TGTGCCAGTAGTAAGGGACAGGGCTACGAGCAGTACTTC. Translated, it gives CASSKGQGYEQYF.

The rearrangement links TRBV7-8 to TRBJ2-1, with 7 bases lining up with TRBD2. This CDR3 is 15 amino acids long. Germline CDR1 SGHVS, CDR2 FQNEAQ. The ends lost 5 bases at V and 3 bases at J; junction bases unmatched: 7. The CDR3 DNA reads TGTGCCAGCAGCCCAACAGCGGGAAACTACAATGAGCAGTTCTTC. Translated: CASSPTAGNYNEQFF.

The rearrangement joins TRBV30 to TRBJ2-2; 8 bases match TRBD2. CDR1 and CDR2 (germline): GTSNPN, SVGIG (reference sequence). The ends lost 0 bases at V and 4 bases at J; junction bases unmatched: 7. This CDR3 contains 16 residues. The CDR3 region is CAWSVRAGVVTGELFF. In DNA form, the CDR3 reads TGTGCCTGGAGTGTAAGAGCGGGAGTAGTCACCGGGGAGCTGTTTTTT.

V usage is TRBV10-3 and J usage is TRBJ2-5; maybe TRBD2 (6 bases). The V and J ends lost 4 bases and 5 bases respectively, with 11 bases between them. Germline-derived CDR1 and CDR2 are ENHRY and SYGVKD. The CDR3 has 13 amino acids. The CDR3 reads CAISVWGDETQYF. As DNA, the CDR3 is TGTGCCATCAGTGTTTGGGGGGATGAGACCCAGTACTTC.

This sequence joins TRBV15 and TRBJ2-2; 9 positions match TRBD1. Looked up from germline, CDR1 is LNHNV and CDR2 is YYDKDF (reference sequence). The CDR3 is 13 amino acids. The J segment lost 8 bases and the V segment lost 10 bases, leaving 8 bases of the junction unmatched. CDR3 in amino acids: CAIPTGGRGELFF. CDR3 in DNA: TGTGCCATCCCGACAGGGGGAAGGGGGGAGCTGTTTTTT.

V usage is TRBV4-1 and J usage is TRBJ2-5; TRBD2 aligns across 15 bases. CDR3 length: 18 residues. Germline V lookup: CDR1 MGHRA, CDR2 YSYEKL. Germline trimming cut 0 bases from V and 3 bases from J; bases unmatched to any gene: 5. CDR3 nucleotide sequence: TGCGCCAGCAGCCAAGATTTGGGACTAGCGGGAGGAAAAGAGACCCAGTACTTC. Its translation: CASSQDLGLAGGKETQYF.

The V gene is TRBV28, the J gene TRBJ1-3; the D gene is possibly TRBD1 (6 bases). Germline CDR1 MDHEN, CDR2 SYDVKM. This CDR3 comprises 16 residues. V was clipped by 7 bases and J by 4 bases, with 20 bases between them. This chain's CDR3 is CASINQGTWDGNTIYF. The CDR3 nucleotides are TGTGCCAGCATTAATCAGGGGACATGGGACGGAAACACCATATATTTT.

The chain recombines TRBV6-1 with TRBJ2-1; 7 bases agree with TRBD2. Germline-derived CDR1 and CDR2 are MNHNS and SASEGT. V shed 8 bases, J shed 1 base, and the junction held 8 bases outside the gene matches. The CDR3 runs to 15 residues. CDR3 residues: CASFGGGKSYNEQFF. Written as DNA, the CDR3 is TGTGCCAGCTTTGGGGGAGGGAAATCCTACAATGAGCAGTTCTTC.

V gene TRBV18 combines with J gene TRBJ2-6; D might be TRBD1 (6 bases). V lost 6 bases and J lost 2, with 23 bases in between. Germline V CDR1 and CDR2: KGHSH, LQKENI. This CDR3 has 19 residues. As DNA, the CDR3 is TGTGCCAGCTCCGCGACGGCAGGGGCACCATTTGCTGGGGCCAACGTCCTGACTTTC. It is translated as CASSATAGAPFAGANVLTF.

J is TRBJ1-1 and V is TRBV2; 7 bases agree with TRBD1. The CDR3 is 15 amino acids. After removal of 2 bases from V and 2 bases from J, the junction contained 5 bases not matched to a gene. CDR1 is SNHLY, CDR2 FYNNEI, per germline. This chain's CDR3 is CASSERQGGNTEAFF. The CDR3 DNA follows: TGTGCCAGCAGTGAAAGGCAGGGGGGCAACACTGAAGCTTTCTTT.

The DNA for the CDR3 is TGTGCCAGCAGCTTAGCTAGCGGGGGGAACAATGAGCAGTTCTTC. It encodes CASSLASGGNNEQFF. The chain joins TRBV11-2 to TRBJ2-1, with 11 bases identical to TRBD2. With 1 base clipped from V and 5 bases from J, the junction kept 1 base outside the gene matches. The length of the CDR3 is 15 residues. CDR1 is SGHAT and CDR2 is FQNNGV in the germline V gene.

The gene calls are TRBV5-1 and TRBJ2-2; the D gene is possibly TRBD2 (5 bases). The ends were cut back, 0 bases at V and 5 bases at J, with 14 bases in the middle. Germline V CDR1 and CDR2: SGHRS, YFSETQ. The CDR3 covers 16 residues. The CDR3 sequence: CASSLASMGSTGELFF. CDR3 coding DNA: TGCGCCAGCAGCTTGGCTAGCATGGGGAGTACCGGGGAGCTGTTTTTT.

V and J are TRBV2 and TRBJ2-1, with 8 bases fitting TRBD2. Germline loops: CDR1 SNHLY, CDR2 FYNNEI. After removal of 4 bases from V and 5 bases from J, the junction contained 4 bases not matched to a gene. The CDR3 extends over 14 amino acids. The CDR3 DNA follows: TGTGCCAGCAGTGCCGGGGGGGCAAACAATGAGCAGTTCTTC. Protein sequence: CASSAGGANNEQFF. Full variable domain (missing parts from reference TRBV2 and TRBJ2-1): EPEVTQTPSHQVTQMGQEVILRCVPISNHLYFYWYRQILGQKVEFLVSFYNNEISEKSEIFDDQFSVERPDGSNFTLKIRSTKLEDSAMYFCASSAGGANNEQFFGPGTRLTVL.

The rearrangement uses TRBV14 and TRBJ2-1; D ambiguous. Looked up from germline, CDR1 is SGHDN and CDR2 is FVKESK. The CDR3 has 12 residues. V lost 6 bases and J lost 6, with 9 bases in between. This CDR3 is CASSASVNEQFF. DNA for the CDR3: TGTGCCAGCAGTGCCTCGGTCAATGAGCAGTTCTTC.